Listed below are T cell receptor beta chains from one sample, sequenced in a study of T cells in Graves' hyperthyroidism and ophthalmopathy. From the multiplex PCR reads, TCRdb called clonotypes with MiXCR, one entry per CDR3 protein. The sample consists of about 320,000 distinct CDR3 sequences, approximately 15% of them appearing once. The sequenced material came from blood. The receptors come from a young man with Graves' hyperthyroidism. The CDR3 runs from the conserved cysteine through the conserved F or W. D genes are given only for firm matches. Size is stated for part of the rows, as once, few or many counts, or as a class when the clone is expanded.

-,TRBJ1-5,TRBV30,many,CAWREGLAQHF,TGTGCCTGGAGAGAAGGTCTGGCCCAGCATTTT
TRBD1,TRBJ1-2,TRBV5-5,-,CASSEYRQGRLLPYGYTF,TGTGCCAGCAGCGAATACCGACAGGGGAGGTTGTTGCCCTATGGCTACACCTTC
-,TRBJ2-1,TRBV24-1,few,CATSDYNYNEQFF,TGTGCCACCAGTGATTATAACTACAATGAGCAGTTCTTC
TRBD1,TRBJ2-6,TRBV18,many,CASHRDRGVGANVLTF,TGTGCCAGCCATCGGGACAGGGGAGTTGGGGCCAACGTCCTGACTTTC
-,TRBJ2-2,TRBV18,few,CASSPPTGLGGELFF,TGTGCCAGCTCACCACCGACGGGGCTCGGCGGGGAGCTGTTTTTT
TRBD1,TRBJ2-7,TRBV9,-,CASSQGQGTYEQYF,TGTGCCAGCAGCCAGGGACAGGGCACCTACGAGCAGTACTTC
-,TRBJ2-3,TRBV10-3,few,CAIRDAVGPTDTQYF,TGTGCCATCAGAGACGCGGTGGGGCCCACAGATACGCAGTATTTT
TRBD2,TRBJ2-3,TRBV5-1,many,CASSLAAGGPTDTQYF,TGCGCCAGCAGCTTGGCGGCGGGAGGGCCGACAGATACGCAGTATTTT
TRBD2,TRBJ2-1,TRBV12-3/TRBV12-4,many,CASSFPAGGPTVYEQFF,TGTGCCAGCAGTTTTCCGGCGGGAGGGCCTACTGTCTATGAGCAGTTCTTC
-,TRBJ1-4,TRBV2,many,CASSGTRQEKLFF,TGTGCCAGCAGCGGGACACGCCAAGAAAAACTGTTTTTT
TRBD2,TRBJ2-7,TRBV20-1,once,CSARFGTSGGDEQYF,TGCAGTGCTAGGTTCGGGACTAGCGGAGGGGACGAGCAGTACTTC
TRBD1,TRBJ1-6,TRBV12-3/TRBV12-4,many,CASRRNRGGNSPLHF,TGTGCCAGCAGGAGGAACAGGGGAGGTAATTCACCCCTCCACTTT
-,TRBJ2-7,TRBV12-3/TRBV12-4,many,CASTYGRVGHEQYF,TGTGCCAGCACCTACGGGAGAGTGGGGCACGAGCAGTACTTC
TRBD2,TRBJ2-5,TRBV20-1,many,CSAPTPLTSGRWWETQYF,TGCAGTGCTCCTACCCCCTTGACTAGCGGGAGATGGTGGGAGACCCAGTACTTC
-,TRBJ2-7,TRBV7-3,many,CASSLTPWDCEQYF,TGTGCCAGCAGCTTAACACCGTGGGATTGCGAGCAGTACTTC
-,TRBJ2-1,TRBV27,few,CASSLSRGLEQFF,TGTGCCAGCAGTTTATCGAGGGGACTGGAGCAGTTCTTC
-,TRBJ1-2,TRBV2,many,CASSVGGGLGGYTF,TGTGCCAGCAGTGTTGGGGGGGGCCTGGGTGGCTACACCTTC
-,TRBJ2-1,TRBV6-2/TRBV6-3,many,CASSSLGGGRNSYNEQFF,TGTGCCAGCAGTTCCCTCGGCGGGGGCCGAAATTCCTACAATGAGCAGTTCTTC
-,TRBJ1-5,TRBV3-1,many,CASSQDGDAGVSNQPQHF,TGTGCCAGCAGCCAAGATGGAGATGCGGGTGTGAGCAATCAGCCCCAGCATTTT
TRBD1,TRBJ2-3,TRBV6-1,few,CASSFGTGGRGDTQYF,TGTGCCAGCAGTTTCGGGACAGGGGGCCGTGGAGATACGCAGTATTTT
TRBD2,TRBJ2-7,TRBV2,many,CASSLLAGASYEQYF,TGTGCCAGCAGCCTTCTAGCGGGGGCGTCCTACGAGCAGTACTTC
-,TRBJ1-5,TRBV4-2,-,CASSQDLGSPEPQHF,TGTGCCAGCAGCCAAGATCTCGGCAGCCCGGAGCCCCAGCATTTT
-,TRBJ2-1,TRBV29-1,many,CSVVKGYNEQFF,TGCAGCGTTGTGAAGGGGTACAATGAGCAGTTCTTC
-,TRBJ1-2,TRBV14,few,CASSQDRGGYGYTF,TGTGCCAGCAGCCAAGATCGAGGTGGCTATGGCTACACCTTC
-,TRBJ2-3,TRBV24-1,few,CATSDKMSTDTQYF,TGTGCCACCAGTGACAAGATGAGCACAGATACGCAGTATTTT
-,TRBJ2-1,TRBV20-1,many,CSARGPNEQFF,TGCAGTGCTAGAGGCCCGAATGAGCAGTTCTTC
-,TRBJ2-1,TRBV12-3/TRBV12-4,-,CASSLSEKYNEQFF,TGTGCCAGCAGTTTATCAGAAAAATACAATGAGCAGTTCTTC
TRBD2,TRBJ2-5,TRBV28,many,CATTSTSGTQETQYF,TGTGCCACCACCTCGACTAGCGGGACGCAAGAGACCCAGTACTTC
-,TRBJ1-1,TRBV10-3,many,CAISPGPYNTEAFF,TGTGCCATCAGCCCGGGACCCTATAACACTGAAGCTTTCTTT